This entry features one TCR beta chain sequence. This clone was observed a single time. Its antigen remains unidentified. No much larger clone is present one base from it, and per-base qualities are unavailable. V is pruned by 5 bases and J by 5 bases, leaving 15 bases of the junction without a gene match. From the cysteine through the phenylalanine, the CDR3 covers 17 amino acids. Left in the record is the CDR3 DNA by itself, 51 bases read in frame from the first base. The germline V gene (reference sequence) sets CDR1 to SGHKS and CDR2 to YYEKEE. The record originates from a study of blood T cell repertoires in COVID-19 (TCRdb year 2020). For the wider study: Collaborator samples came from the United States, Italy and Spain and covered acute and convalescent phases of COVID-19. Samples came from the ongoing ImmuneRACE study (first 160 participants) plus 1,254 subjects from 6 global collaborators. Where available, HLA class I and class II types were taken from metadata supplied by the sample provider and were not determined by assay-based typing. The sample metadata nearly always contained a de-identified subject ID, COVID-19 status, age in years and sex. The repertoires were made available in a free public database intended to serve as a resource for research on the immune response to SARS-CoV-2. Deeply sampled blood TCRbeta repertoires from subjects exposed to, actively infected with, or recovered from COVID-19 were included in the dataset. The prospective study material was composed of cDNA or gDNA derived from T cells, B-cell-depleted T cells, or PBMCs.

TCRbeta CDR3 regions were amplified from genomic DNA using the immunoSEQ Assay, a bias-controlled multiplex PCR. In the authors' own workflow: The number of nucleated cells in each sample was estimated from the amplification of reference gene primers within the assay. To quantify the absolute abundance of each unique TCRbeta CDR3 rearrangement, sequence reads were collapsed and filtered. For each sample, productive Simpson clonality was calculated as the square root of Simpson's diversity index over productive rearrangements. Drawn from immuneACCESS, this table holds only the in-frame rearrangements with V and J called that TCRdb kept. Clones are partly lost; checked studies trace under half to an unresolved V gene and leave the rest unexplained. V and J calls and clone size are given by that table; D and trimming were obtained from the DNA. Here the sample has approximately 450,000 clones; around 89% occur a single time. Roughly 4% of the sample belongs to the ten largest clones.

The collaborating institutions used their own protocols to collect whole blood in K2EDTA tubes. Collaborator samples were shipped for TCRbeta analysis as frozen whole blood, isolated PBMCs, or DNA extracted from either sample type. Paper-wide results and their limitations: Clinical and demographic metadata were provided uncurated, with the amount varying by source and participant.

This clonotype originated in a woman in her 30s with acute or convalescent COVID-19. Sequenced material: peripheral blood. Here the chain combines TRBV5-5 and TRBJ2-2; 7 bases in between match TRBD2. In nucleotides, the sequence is TGTGCCAGCAGTCCTCAACCGGGGACTACGCCTACCGGGGAGCTGTTTTTT. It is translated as CASSPQPGTTPTGELFF.